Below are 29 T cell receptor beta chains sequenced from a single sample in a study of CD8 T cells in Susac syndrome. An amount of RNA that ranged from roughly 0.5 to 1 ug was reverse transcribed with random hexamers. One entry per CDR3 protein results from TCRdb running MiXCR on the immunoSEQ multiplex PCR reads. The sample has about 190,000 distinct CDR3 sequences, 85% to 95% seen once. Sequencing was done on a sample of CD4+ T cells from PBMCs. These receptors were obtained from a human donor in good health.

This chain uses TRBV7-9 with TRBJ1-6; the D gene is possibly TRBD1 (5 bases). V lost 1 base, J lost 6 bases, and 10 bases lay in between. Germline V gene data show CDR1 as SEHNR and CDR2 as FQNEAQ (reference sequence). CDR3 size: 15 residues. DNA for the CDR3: TGTGCCAGCAGCTTAGAGGGACTGACTAATTCACCCCTCCACTTT. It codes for CASSLEGLTNSPLHF.

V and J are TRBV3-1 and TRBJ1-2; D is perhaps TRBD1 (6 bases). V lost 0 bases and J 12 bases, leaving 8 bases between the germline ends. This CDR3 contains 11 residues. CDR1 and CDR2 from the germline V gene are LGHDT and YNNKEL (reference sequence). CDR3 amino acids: CASSQEGDNTF. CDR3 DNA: TGTGCCAGCAGCCAAGAGGGGGACAACACCTTC.

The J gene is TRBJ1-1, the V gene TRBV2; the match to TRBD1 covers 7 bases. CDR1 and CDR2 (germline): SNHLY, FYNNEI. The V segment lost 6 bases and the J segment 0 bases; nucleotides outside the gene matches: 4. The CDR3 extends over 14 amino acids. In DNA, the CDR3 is TGTGCCAGCAGAGAGGGACAGATGAACACTGAAGCTTTCTTT. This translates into CASREGQMNTEAFF.

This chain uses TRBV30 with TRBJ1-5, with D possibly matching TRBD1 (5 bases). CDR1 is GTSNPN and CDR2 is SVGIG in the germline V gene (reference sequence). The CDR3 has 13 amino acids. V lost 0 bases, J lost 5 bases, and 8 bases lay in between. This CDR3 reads CAWSVRGDQPQHF. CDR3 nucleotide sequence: TGTGCCTGGAGTGTTCGGGGGGATCAGCCCCAGCATTTT. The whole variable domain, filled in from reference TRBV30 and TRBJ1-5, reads SQTIHQWPATLVQPVGSPLSLECTVEGTSNPNLYWYRQAAGRGLQLLFYSVGIGQISSEVPQNLSASRPQDRQFILSSKKLLLSDSGFYLCAWSVRGDQPQHFGDGTRLSIL.

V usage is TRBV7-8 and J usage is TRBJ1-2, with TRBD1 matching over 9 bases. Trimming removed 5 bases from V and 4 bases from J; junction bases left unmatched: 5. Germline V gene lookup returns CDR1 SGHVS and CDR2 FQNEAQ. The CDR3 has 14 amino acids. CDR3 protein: CASSLGTGIYGYTF. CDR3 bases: TGTGCCAGCAGCCTTGGGACAGGGATCTATGGCTACACCTTC.

CDR3 region: CSVDGTGGPVAEAFF. The DNA of the CDR3 is TGCAGCGTTGACGGGACAGGGGGTCCGGTGGCTGAAGCTTTCTTT. This chain uses TRBV29-1 with TRBJ1-1, with 11 bases matching TRBD1. The germline V gene encodes CDR1 SQVTM and CDR2 ANQGSEA. Germline trimming cut 3 bases from V and 6 bases from J; bases unmatched to any gene: 9. The CDR3 is 15 residues long.

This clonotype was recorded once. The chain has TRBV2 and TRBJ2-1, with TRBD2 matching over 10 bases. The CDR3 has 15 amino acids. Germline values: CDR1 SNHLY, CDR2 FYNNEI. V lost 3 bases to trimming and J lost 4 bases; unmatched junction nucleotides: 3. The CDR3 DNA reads TGTGCCAGCAGTGACGTAGCGGGGGGATACAATGAGCAGTTCTTC. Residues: CASSDVAGGYNEQFF.

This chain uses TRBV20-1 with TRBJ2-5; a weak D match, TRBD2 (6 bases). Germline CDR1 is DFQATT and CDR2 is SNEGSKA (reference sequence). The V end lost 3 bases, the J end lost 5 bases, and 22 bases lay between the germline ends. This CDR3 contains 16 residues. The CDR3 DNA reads TGCAGTGCTAGTAGGGACTCCATGACCGGCGGGGAGACCCAGTACTTC. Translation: CSASRDSMTGGETQYF.

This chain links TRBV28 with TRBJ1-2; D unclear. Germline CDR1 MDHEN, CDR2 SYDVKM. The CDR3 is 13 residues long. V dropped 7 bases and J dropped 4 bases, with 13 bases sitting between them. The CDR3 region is CASIKGRSYGYTF. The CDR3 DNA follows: TGTGCCAGCATAAAAGGCAGGAGCTATGGCTACACCTTC.

CDR3: CATSRQELNEKLFF. For the CDR3, the DNA is TGTGCCACCAGTCGACAGGAGCTTAATGAAAAACTGTTTTTT. V gene TRBV15 combines with J gene TRBJ1-4, with TRBD1 as a possible D gene (6 bases). Deletions cut 6 bases from V and 4 bases from J, with 12 bases between. The germline V gene encodes CDR1 LNHNV and CDR2 YYDKDF (reference sequence). The CDR3 has 14 residues.

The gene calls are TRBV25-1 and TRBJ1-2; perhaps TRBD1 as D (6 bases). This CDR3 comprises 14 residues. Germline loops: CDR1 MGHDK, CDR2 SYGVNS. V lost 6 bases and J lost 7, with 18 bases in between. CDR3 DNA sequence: TGTGCCAGCAGCCCCTCCGGGACAAGGCGTGGCTACACCTTC. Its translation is CASSPSGTRRGYTF.

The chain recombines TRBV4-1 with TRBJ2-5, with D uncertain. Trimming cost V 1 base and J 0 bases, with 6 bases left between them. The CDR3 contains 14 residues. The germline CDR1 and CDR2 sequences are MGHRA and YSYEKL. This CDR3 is CASSQGAHQETQYF. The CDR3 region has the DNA TGCGCCAGCAGCCAAGGGGCACACCAAGAGACCCAGTACTTC.

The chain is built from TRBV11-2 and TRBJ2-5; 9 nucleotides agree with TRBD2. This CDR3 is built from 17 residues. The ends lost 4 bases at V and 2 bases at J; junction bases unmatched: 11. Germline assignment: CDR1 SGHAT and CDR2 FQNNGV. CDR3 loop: CASSSKAGGSFQETQYF. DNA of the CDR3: TGTGCCAGCAGCTCCAAAGCGGGGGGCAGCTTTCAAGAGACCCAGTACTTC.

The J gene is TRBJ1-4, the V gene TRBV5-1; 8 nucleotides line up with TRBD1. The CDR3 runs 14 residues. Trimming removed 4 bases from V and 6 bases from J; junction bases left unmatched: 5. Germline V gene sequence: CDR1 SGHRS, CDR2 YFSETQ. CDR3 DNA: TGCGCCAGCAGCCCGGGACAGGATTATGAAAAACTGTTTTTT. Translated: CASSPGQDYEKLFF.

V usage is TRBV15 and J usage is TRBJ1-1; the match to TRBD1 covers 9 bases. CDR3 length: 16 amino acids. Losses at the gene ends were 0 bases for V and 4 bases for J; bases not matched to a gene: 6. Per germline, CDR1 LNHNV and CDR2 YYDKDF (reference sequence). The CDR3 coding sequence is TGTGCCACCAGCAGAGATGGGGGACAGGGAGGCACTGAAGCTTTCTTT. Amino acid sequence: CATSRDGGQGGTEAFF.

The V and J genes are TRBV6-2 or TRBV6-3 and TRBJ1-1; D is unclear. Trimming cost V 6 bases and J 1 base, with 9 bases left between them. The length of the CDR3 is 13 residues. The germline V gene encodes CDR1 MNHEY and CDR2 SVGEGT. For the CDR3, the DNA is TGTGCCAGCAGATCCAATGGGAACACTGAAGCTTTCTTT. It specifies CASRSNGNTEAFF.

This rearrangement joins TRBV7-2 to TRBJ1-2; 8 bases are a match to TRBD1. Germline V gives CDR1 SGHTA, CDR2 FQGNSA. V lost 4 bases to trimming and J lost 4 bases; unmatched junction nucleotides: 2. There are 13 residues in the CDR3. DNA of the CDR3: TGTGCCAGCAGCTACGACAGGGGCTATGGCTACACCTTC. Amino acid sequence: CASSYDRGYGYTF.

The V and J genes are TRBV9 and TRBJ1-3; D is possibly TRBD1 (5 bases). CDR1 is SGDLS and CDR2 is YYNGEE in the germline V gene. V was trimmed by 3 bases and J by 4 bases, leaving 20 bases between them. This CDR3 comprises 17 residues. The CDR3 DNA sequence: TGTGCCAGCAGCGCCCAGGGCGGATTCCGGAGGGGAAACACCATATATTTT. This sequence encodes CASSAQGGFRRGNTIYF.

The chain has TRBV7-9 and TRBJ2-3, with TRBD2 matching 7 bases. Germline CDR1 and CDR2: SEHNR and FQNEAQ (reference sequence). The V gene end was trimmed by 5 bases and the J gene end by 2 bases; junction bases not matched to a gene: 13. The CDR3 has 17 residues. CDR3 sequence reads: CASSLKGGLRPTDTQYF. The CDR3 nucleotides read TGTGCCAGCAGCCTAAAGGGAGGGCTCCGTCCCACAGATACGCAGTATTTT.

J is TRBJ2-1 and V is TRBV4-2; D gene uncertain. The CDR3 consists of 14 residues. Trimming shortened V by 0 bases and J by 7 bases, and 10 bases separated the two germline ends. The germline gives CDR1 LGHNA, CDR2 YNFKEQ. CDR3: CASSQDGRSNEQFF. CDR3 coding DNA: TGTGCCAGCAGCCAAGATGGGCGGTCTAATGAGCAGTTCTTC.

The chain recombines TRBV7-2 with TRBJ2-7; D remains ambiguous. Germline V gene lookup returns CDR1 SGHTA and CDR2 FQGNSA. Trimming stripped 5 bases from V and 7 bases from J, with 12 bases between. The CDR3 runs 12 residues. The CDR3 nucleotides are TGTGCCAGCAGCCCCCAAATCGGAGAGCAGTACGTC. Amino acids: CASSPQIGEQYV.

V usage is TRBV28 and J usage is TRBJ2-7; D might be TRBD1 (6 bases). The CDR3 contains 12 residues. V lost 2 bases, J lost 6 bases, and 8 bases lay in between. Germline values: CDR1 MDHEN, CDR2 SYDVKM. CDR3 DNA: TGTGCCAGCAGTTTACTAGGGGGCGAGCAGTACTTC. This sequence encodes CASSLLGGEQYF.

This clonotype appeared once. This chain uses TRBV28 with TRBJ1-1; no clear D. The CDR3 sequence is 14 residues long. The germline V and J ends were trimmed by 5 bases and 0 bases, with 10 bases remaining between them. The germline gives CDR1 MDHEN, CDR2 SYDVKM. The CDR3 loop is CASSRSTLNTEAFF. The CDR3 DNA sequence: TGTGCCAGCAGTCGGTCGACGTTGAACACTGAAGCTTTCTTT.

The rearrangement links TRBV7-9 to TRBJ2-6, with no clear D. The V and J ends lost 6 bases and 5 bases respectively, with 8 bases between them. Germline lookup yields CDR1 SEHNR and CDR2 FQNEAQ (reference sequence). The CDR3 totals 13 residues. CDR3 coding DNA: TGTGCCAGCAGTCCTGTCTGGGCCAACGTCCTGACTTTC. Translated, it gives CASSPVWANVLTF.

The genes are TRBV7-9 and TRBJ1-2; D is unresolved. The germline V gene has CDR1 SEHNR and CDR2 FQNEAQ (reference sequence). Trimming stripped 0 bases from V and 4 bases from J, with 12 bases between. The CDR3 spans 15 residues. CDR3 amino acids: CASSLAQPLSYGYTF. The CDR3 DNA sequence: TGTGCCAGCAGCTTAGCCCAGCCCCTATCCTATGGCTACACCTTC.

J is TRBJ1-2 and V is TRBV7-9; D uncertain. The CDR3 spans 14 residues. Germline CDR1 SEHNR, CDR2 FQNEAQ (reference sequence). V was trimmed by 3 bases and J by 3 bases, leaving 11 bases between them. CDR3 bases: TGTGCCAGCAGCTTCCGGGAAACAGACTATGGCTACACCTTC. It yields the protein CASSFRETDYGYTF. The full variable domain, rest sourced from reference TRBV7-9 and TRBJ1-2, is DTGVSQNPRHKITKRGQNVTFRCDPISEHNRLYWYRQTLGQGPEFLTYFQNEAQLEKSRLLSDRFSAERPKGSFSTLEIQRTEQGDSAMYLCASSFRETDYGYTFGSGTRLTVV.

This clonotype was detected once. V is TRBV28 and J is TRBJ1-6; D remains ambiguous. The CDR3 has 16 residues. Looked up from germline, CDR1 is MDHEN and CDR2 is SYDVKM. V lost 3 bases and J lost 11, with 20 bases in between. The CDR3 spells CASSLRNSVIGAPLHF. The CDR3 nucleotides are TGTGCCAGCAGTTTGAGAAACTCGGTGATCGGGGCACCCCTCCACTTT.

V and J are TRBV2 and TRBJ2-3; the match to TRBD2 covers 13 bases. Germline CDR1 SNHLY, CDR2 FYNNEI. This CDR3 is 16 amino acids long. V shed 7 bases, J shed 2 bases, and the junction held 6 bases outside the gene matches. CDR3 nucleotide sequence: TGTGCCAGCAACAAGGGACTAGCGGGACCCACAGATACGCAGTATTTT. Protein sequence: CASNKGLAGPTDTQYF.

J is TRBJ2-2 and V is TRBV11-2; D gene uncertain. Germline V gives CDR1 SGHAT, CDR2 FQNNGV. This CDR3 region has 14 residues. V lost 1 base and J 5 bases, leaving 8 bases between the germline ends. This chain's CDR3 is CASSLAPGTGELFF. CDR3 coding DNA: TGTGCCAGCAGCTTAGCCCCCGGGACCGGGGAGCTGTTTTTT.